What follows are 12 T cell receptor beta chains derived from one specimen sequenced in a study of cytomegalovirus exposure and HLA in healthy donors. Amplification used 60 Vbeta primers and 13 Jbeta primers. Method: immunoSEQ multiplex PCR; TCRdb's copy keeps in-frame clones and lacks some. The data show around 25,000 clones, 79% seen once. The sequenced sample consisted of PBMCs. These receptor sequences come from a male donor in good health and CMV-seronegative.

The rearrangement joins TRBV4-3 to TRBJ2-2; D possibly corresponds to TRBD1 (5 bases). There are 14 residues in the CDR3. The V gene's germline CDR1 is LGHNA and CDR2 YSLEER. Trimming pared 3 bases from V and 2 bases from J, leaving 7 bases between. CDR3 coding DNA: TGCGCCAGCAGCCACAGGGAAAACACCGGGGAGCTGTTTTTT. Translating gives CASSHRENTGELFF.

The rearrangement uses TRBV19 and TRBJ2-1; 13 nucleotides agree with TRBD2. CDR3 length equals 17 residues. Germline V lookup: CDR1 LNHDA, CDR2 SQIVND (reference sequence). V shed 5 bases, J shed 0 bases, and the junction held 4 bases outside the gene matches. CDR3 nucleotides: TGTGCCAGTAGTGCCGGGACTAGCGGGACCTCCTACAATGAGCAGTTCTTC. Amino acid sequence: CASSAGTSGTSYNEQFF.

The chain carries TRBV5-1 and TRBJ1-2; 9 bases map to TRBD1. V shed 0 bases and J 6 bases; nucleotides not matched to a gene: 9. The V gene's germline CDR1 is SGHRS and CDR2 YFSETQ. The CDR3 spans 16 residues. CDR3 sequence reads: CASSLVTGGLGNGYTF. In DNA form, the CDR3 reads TGCGCCAGCAGCTTGGTTACAGGGGGCTTAGGGAATGGCTACACCTTC.

J is TRBJ2-1 and V is TRBV6-6; D uncertain. CDR1 is MNHNY and CDR2 is SVGAGI in the germline V gene (reference sequence). Trimming took 6 bases from V and 0 from J, leaving 6 bases between them. The CDR3 length is 13 residues. CDR3 sequence reads: CASRRVSYNEQFF. As DNA, the CDR3 is TGTGCCAGCAGACGGGTCTCCTACAATGAGCAGTTCTTC.

The chain uses TRBV30 and TRBJ1-5; D gene unclear. V was pared by 2 bases and J by 6 bases, with 23 bases between. Germline CDR1 and CDR2: GTSNPN and SVGIG (reference sequence). The CDR3 covers 17 residues. CDR3 sequence: CAWSSDGSTDLGQPQHF. For the CDR3, the DNA is TGTGCCTGGAGTTCCGACGGGAGCACAGATTTGGGTCAGCCCCAGCATTTT. The full variable domain, in which reference TRBV30 and TRBJ1-5 provide the parts outside the CDR3, is SQTIHQWPATLVQPVGSPLSLECTVEGTSNPNLYWYRQAAGRGLQLLFYSVGIGQISSEVPQNLSASRPQDRQFILSSKKLLLSDSGFYLCAWSSDGSTDLGQPQHFGDGTRLSIL.

In nucleotides, the CDR3 is TGTGCCAGCAGTGACTCCGACGCGGTGGACACTGAAGCTTTCTTT. Encoded protein: CASSDSDAVDTEAFF. V and J are TRBV6-4 and TRBJ1-1; D is ambiguous. This CDR3 is built from 15 residues. From germline, CDR1 is MRHNA and CDR2 SNTAGT. Trimming pared 0 bases from V and 3 bases from J, leaving 11 bases between.

This chain connects TRBV29-1 to TRBJ1-1; no reliable D call. Trimming left V 1 base short and J 6 bases short, with 12 bases between. The germline gives CDR1 SQVTM, CDR2 ANQGSEA. The CDR3 is 13 residues long. CDR3 sequence: CSVEGGETSEAFF. The CDR3 nucleotides are TGCAGCGTTGAAGGGGGAGAGACGTCTGAAGCTTTCTTT.

The chain links TRBV27 to TRBJ2-2; 14 bases agree with TRBD2. V lost 8 bases to trimming and J lost 7 bases; unmatched junction nucleotides: 6. CDR3 length equals 15 residues. Germline CDR1 is MNHEY and CDR2 is SMNVEV (reference sequence). This CDR3 reads CASQAGLAGVGELFF. DNA of the CDR3: TGTGCCAGCCAGGCGGGACTAGCGGGAGTCGGGGAGCTGTTTTTT.

V usage is TRBV28 and J usage is TRBJ2-6; perhaps TRBD1 as D (6 bases). Germline V CDR1 and CDR2: MDHEN, SYDVKM. V was trimmed by 4 bases and J by 0 bases, leaving 19 bases between them. CDR3 length: 19 residues. This chain's CDR3 is CASSSYLRQDLSGANVLTF. The DNA for the CDR3 is TGTGCCAGCAGTTCCTACCTACGACAGGATCTCTCTGGGGCCAACGTCCTGACTTTC.

In regard to this clone: In the same sample, other DNA sequences code for this CDR3. As DNA, the CDR3 is TGTGCCAGCAGATCCCAGGAAAAACTGTTTTTT. Its protein is CASRSQEKLFF. The chain carries TRBV6-5 and TRBJ1-4, with D unclear. This CDR3 is 11 amino acids long. V lost 6 bases and J 8 bases, leaving 7 bases between the germline ends. The germline V gene has CDR1 MNHEY and CDR2 SVGAGI.

Note on this clone: At one end, the junction sequence differs from germline, possibly due to a read error. The chain employs TRBV7-3 and TRBJ2-1, with 9 positions matching TRBD1. This CDR3 has 16 amino acids. The V gene's germline CDR1 is SGHTA and CDR2 FQGTGA. CDR3 sequence reads: CAGSTYGTGFVNEQFF. The DNA for the CDR3 is TGTGCCGGCAGCACATACGGGACAGGGTTTGTCAATGAGCAGTTCTTC.

The chain couples TRBV29-1 to TRBJ2-3; 9 bases fit TRBD2. CDR1 is SQVTM, CDR2 ANQGSEA, per germline. J lost 2 bases, V lost 6 bases, and 12 bases had no gene match. The length of the CDR3 is 16 residues. In nucleotides, the CDR3 is TGCAGCGTAGCCTTAGCGGGGGCCCTTCACACAGATACGCAGTATTTT. Amino acids: CSVALAGALHTDTQYF.